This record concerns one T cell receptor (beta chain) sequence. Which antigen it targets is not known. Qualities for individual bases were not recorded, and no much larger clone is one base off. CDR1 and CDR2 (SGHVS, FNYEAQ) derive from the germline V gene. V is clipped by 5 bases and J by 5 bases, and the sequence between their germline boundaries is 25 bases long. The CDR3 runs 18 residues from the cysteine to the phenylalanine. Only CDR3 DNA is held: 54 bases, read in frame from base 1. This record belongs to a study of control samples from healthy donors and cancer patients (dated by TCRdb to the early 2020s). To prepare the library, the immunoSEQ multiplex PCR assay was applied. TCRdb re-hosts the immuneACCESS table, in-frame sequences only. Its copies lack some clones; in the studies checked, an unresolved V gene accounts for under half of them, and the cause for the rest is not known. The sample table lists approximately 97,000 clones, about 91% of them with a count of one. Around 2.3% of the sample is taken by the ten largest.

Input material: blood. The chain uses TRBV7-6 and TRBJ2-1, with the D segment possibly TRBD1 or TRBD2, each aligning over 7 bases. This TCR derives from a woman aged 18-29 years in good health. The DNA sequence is TGTGCCAGCAGCCCAAGGAGGGGTTTGACAGGGACTAACAATGAGCAGTTCTTC. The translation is CASSPRRGLTGTNNEQFF.